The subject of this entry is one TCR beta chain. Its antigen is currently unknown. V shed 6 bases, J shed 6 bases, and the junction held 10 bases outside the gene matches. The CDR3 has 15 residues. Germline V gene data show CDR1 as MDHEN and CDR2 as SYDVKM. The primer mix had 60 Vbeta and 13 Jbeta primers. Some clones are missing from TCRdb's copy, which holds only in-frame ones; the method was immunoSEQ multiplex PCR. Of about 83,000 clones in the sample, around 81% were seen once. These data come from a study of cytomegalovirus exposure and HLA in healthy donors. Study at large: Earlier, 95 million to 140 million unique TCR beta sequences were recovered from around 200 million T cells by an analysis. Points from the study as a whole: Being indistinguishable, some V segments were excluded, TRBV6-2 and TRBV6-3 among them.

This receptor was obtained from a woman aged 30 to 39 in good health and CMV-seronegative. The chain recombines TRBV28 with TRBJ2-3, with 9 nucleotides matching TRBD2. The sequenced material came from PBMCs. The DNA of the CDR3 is TGTGCCAGCAGCCCCTGGACTAGCGCGATGGATACGCAGTATTTT. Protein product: CASSPWTSAMDTQYF.